This T cell receptor (beta chain) stems from a study of CD8+ T cells in alopecia areata. Study results and limitations: Researchers report lesional scalp, most notably alopecia totalis/universalis, outstripped normal scalp in clonality. Although TCR sharing was seen in mice, sharing across patients was less clear, possibly for HLA-related reasons.

Remarks on this clone: Its antigen is unidentified.

Extracted RNA was reverse transcribed into cDNA, the sequencing template. Clones were read by immunoSEQ multiplex PCR, and TCRdb kept only the in-frame ones, dropping some. There are about 130,000 clones in the sample; about 47% occur only once, and around 19% lies in the top ten. In germline, CDR1 is SGHRS, CDR2 YFSETQ. Unmatched junction bases numbered 7, after V lost 4 bases and J lost 0 bases. The CDR3 extends over 16 amino acids. The chain combines TRBV5-1 with TRBJ2-7, with 10 bases lining up with TRBD1. The sequence was obtained from a human donor with alopecia areata. Sequenced material: CD8+ T cells sorted from blood, taken at week 0. The CDR3 reads CASSVLDRGSSYEQYF. The CDR3 nucleotides are TGCGCCAGCAGCGTCCTGGACAGGGGGAGCTCCTACGAGCAGTACTTC.